The rows below give T cell receptor beta chains drawn from one sample of a study of early T cells in non-severe SARS-CoV-2 infection. TCRdb analysed the 5' RACE reads with MiXCR anew, one entry per CDR3 protein. The table lists approximately 23,000 distinct CDR3 sequences, roughly 4.9% of them singletons. Sample: whole blood. All receptors come from an adult who was a healthcare worker with PCR-confirmed SARS-CoV-2 infection or an uninfected control (not recorded which). Each CDR3 is given with its conserved first and last residue.

CDR3 protein: CASSHPDSYEQYF
V gene: TRBV4-2
J gene: TRBJ2-7

CDR3 protein: CASSPGTSGDEQYF
V gene: TRBV5-1
J gene: TRBJ2-7

CDR3 protein: CASTRDGNSPLHF
V gene: TRBV10-2
J gene: TRBJ1-6

CDR3 protein: CASLLYANYGYTF
V gene: TRBV18
J gene: TRBJ1-2

CDR3 protein: CSARPPRASTVTGELFF
V gene: TRBV20-1
J gene: TRBJ2-2

CDR3 protein: CASSQERGTDTQYF
V gene: TRBV4-3
J gene: TRBJ2-3

CDR3 protein: CASSKVRAGENIQYF
V gene: TRBV21-1
J gene: TRBJ2-4

CDR3 protein: CATSSSRSEQYF
V gene: TRBV7-8
J gene: TRBJ2-7

CDR3 protein: CASSVTGGTEAFF
V gene: TRBV7-9
J gene: TRBJ1-1

CDR3 protein: CSVDPTGRGETQYF
V gene: TRBV29-1
J gene: TRBJ2-5

CDR3 protein: CASSEGSAGELFF
V gene: TRBV6-4
J gene: TRBJ2-2

CDR3 protein: CASSGLASDTQYF
V gene: TRBV3-1
J gene: TRBJ2-3

CDR3 protein: CASSLTFAVYNEQFF
V gene: TRBV7-3
J gene: TRBJ2-1

CDR3 protein: CASSLASTNEKLFF
V gene: TRBV5-1
J gene: TRBJ1-4

CDR3 protein: CASRPRTVQRRDTGELFF
V gene: TRBV6-1
J gene: TRBJ2-2

CDR3 protein: CASSQEPGLAGNTQYF
V gene: TRBV5-1
J gene: TRBJ2-3

CDR3 protein: CASSQSIAGGRSYTGELFF
V gene: TRBV11-2
J gene: TRBJ2-2

CDR3 protein: CASSLGPHTYEQYF
V gene: TRBV11-2
J gene: TRBJ2-7

CDR3 protein: CASSERVEQYF
V gene: TRBV2
J gene: TRBJ2-7

CDR3 protein: CASSPQGGQETQYF
V gene: TRBV7-3
J gene: TRBJ2-5

CDR3 protein: CSVEGQGAYEQYF
V gene: TRBV29-1
J gene: TRBJ2-7

CDR3 protein: CASSLNRGPYEQYF
V gene: TRBV5-1
J gene: TRBJ2-7

CDR3 protein: CASSRSTGQGETQYF
V gene: TRBV12-3/TRBV12-4
J gene: TRBJ2-5

CDR3 protein: CASSQAGRNTGELFF
V gene: TRBV28
J gene: TRBJ2-2